The 14 T cell receptor beta chains listed next were all sequenced from one sample in a study of a mutant IDH1 vaccine in newly diagnosed glioma. Only in-frame clones appear in the TCRdb table, and some are missing; sequencing was by immunoSEQ multiplex PCR. This sample has 110,000 or so clones, with almost 90% found just once. Antigen specificity for these receptors is unknown. The time point denotes: week 11, during vaccination. The content of each vaccine dose was 300 ug of mutant IDH1 20-mer peptide, and topical imiquimod accompanied it. Sequenced material: PBMCs, taken from a glioma patient whose treatment included an IDH1 peptide vaccine. Receptor source: a woman aged 50 to 65 with glioma.

The chain links TRBV27 to TRBJ2-1, with 8 bases that match TRBD1. Looked up from germline, CDR1 is MNHEY and CDR2 is SMNVEV (reference sequence). J was trimmed by 4 bases and V by 5 bases; bases with no gene match: 7. The CDR3 is 15 residues long. CDR3 DNA sequence: TGTGCCAGCAGTCCCGACAGGGGTCTTTACAATGAGCAGTTCTTC. Its protein is CASSPDRGLYNEQFF.

The chain recombines TRBV30 with TRBJ2-7, with TRBD2 matching 13 bases. After removal of 4 bases from V and 2 bases from J, the junction contained 5 bases not matched to a gene. Germline values: CDR1 GTSNPN, CDR2 SVGIG (reference sequence). This CDR3 is 15 amino acids long. The DNA for the CDR3 is TGTGCCTGGACCTTGGGACTAGCGGGGACCTACGAGCAGTACTTC. The encoded protein is CAWTLGLAGTYEQYF.

This chain uses TRBV6-5 with TRBJ1-3; D call uncertain. The CDR3 consists of 12 residues. Germline V gene lookup returns CDR1 MNHEY and CDR2 SVGAGI. The ends were cut back, 6 bases at V and 2 bases at J, with 5 bases in the middle. CDR3 nucleotide sequence: TGTGCCAGCAGGCAAGCTGGAAACACCATATATTTT. Translation gives CASRQAGNTIYF.

In its sample, this clone was seen once. V usage is TRBV18 and J usage is TRBJ2-5; D is ambiguous. This CDR3 comprises 16 residues. V lost 1 base to trimming and J lost 5 bases, with 17 bases between them. Germline CDR1 and CDR2: KGHSH and LQKENI. CDR3 loop: CASSPLTAGKVETQYF. CDR3 coding DNA: TGTGCCAGCTCACCACTAACAGCTGGGAAAGTGGAGACCCAGTACTTC.

This sequence joins TRBV4-2 and TRBJ2-7; 11 bases line up with TRBD2. Per the germline V gene, CDR1 is LGHNA and CDR2 is YNFKEQ. The V segment lost 3 bases and the J segment 6 bases; nucleotides outside the gene matches: 4. CDR3 length equals 14 residues. The chain's CDR3 is CASSQGLAVSEQYF. The DNA of the CDR3 is TGTGCCAGCAGCCAGGGACTAGCGGTATCCGAGCAGTACTTC.

The sample holds one count of this clone. This chain connects TRBV6-5 to TRBJ2-3; 7 nucleotides line up with TRBD2. Germline assignment: CDR1 MNHEY and CDR2 SVGAGI. The V gene end was trimmed by 6 bases and the J gene end by 8 bases; junction bases not matched to a gene: 8. This CDR3 comprises 13 residues. The CDR3: CASRTGGGSTQYF. For the CDR3, the DNA is TGTGCCAGCAGGACGGGGGGAGGGAGTACGCAGTATTTT.

V and J are TRBV30 and TRBJ1-5; tentative D call: TRBD1 (5 bases). CDR3 length equals 12 residues. The germline V and J ends were trimmed by 2 bases and 5 bases, with 7 bases remaining between them. CDR1 is GTSNPN, CDR2 SVGIG, per germline (reference sequence). DNA of the CDR3: TGTGCCTGGAGTAACAGGTATCAGCCCCAGCATTTT. It encodes CAWSNRYQPQHF.

This chain links TRBV6-5 with TRBJ2-3; D is possibly TRBD1 (6 bases). Trimming took 6 bases from V and 5 from J, leaving 18 bases between them. This CDR3 spans 15 amino acids. Germline V gene lookup returns CDR1 MNHEY and CDR2 SVGAGI. The CDR3 reads CASRGWDTAGDTQYF. CDR3 nucleotide sequence: TGTGCCAGCAGGGGATGGGACACCGCTGGAGATACGCAGTATTTT.

V gene TRBV28 combines with J gene TRBJ1-5; no definite D call. The CDR3 runs 15 residues. The germline V gene encodes CDR1 MDHEN and CDR2 SYDVKM. The germline V and J ends were trimmed by 5 bases and 11 bases, with 22 bases remaining between them. This CDR3 is CASSPPKQFTVAQHF. Here the CDR3 DNA reads TGTGCCAGCAGTCCGCCGAAACAGTTCACCGTGGCCCAGCATTTT.

The chain uses TRBV21-1 and TRBJ2-3; the DNA was not compared with TRBD2, the D call given in the table. TRBV21-1 is shown as a pseudogene. This CDR3 is built from 12 residues. CDR3: CPSGVRTDTQYF. The CDR3 DNA is TGTCCTAGCGGTGTGAGAACAGATACGCAGTATTTT.

The chain links TRBV2 to TRBJ2-5, with 8 bases lining up with TRBD2. The end of the DNA is better explained by TRBJ2-7, so the J call may be wrong. The CDR3 covers 14 residues. Germline CDR1 reads SNHLY; CDR2 reads FYNNEI. In DNA, the CDR3 is TGTGCCAGCAGTGACGGGGCCGGGAGGGACGAGCAGTACTTC. It yields the protein CASSDGAGRDEQYF.

The chain employs TRBV28 and TRBJ2-3, with 8 bases identical to TRBD2. With V trimmed by 1 base and J by 4 bases, 4 bases remained unmatched. Looked up from germline, CDR1 is MDHEN and CDR2 is SYDVKM. This CDR3 has 15 amino acids. Here the CDR3 reads CASSLSAGAADTQYF. In DNA form, the CDR3 reads TGTGCCAGCAGTTTATCAGCGGGAGCAGCAGATACGCAGTATTTT.

This chain uses TRBV28 with TRBJ2-1; D remains unclear. Trimming shortened V by 8 bases and J by 9 bases, and 17 bases separated the two germline ends. The CDR3 spans 13 residues. Germline CDR1 MDHEN, CDR2 SYDVKM. This CDR3 reads CASSIPPHGEQFF. As DNA, the CDR3 is TGTGCCAGCTCCATACCCCCACATGGTGAGCAGTTCTTC.

This clone was detected a few times. The genes are TRBV5-1 and TRBJ2-7, with 7 positions matching TRBD2. Germline CDR1 is SGHRS and CDR2 is YFSETQ. The length of the CDR3 is 14 residues. V lost 4 bases and J lost 1; bases outside the gene matches: 5. CDR3: CASSLIGGSYEQYF. The CDR3 nucleotides read TGCGCCAGCAGCCTCATCGGGGGGTCCTACGAGCAGTACTTC.